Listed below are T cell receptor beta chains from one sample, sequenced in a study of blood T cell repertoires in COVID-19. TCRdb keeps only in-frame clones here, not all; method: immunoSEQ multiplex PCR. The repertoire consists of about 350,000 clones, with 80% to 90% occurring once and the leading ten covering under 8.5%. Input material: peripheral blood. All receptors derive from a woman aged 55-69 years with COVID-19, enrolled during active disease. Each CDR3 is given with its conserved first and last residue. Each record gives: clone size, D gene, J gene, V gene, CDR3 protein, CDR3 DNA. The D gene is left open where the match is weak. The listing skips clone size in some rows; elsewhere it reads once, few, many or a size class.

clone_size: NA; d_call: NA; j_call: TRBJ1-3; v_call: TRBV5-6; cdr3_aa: CASIYTRGGSGNTIYF; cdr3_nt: TGTGCCAGCATCTACACTCGGGGGGGATCTGGAAACACCATATATTTT
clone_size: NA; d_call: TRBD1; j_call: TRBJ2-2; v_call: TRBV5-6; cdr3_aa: CASSPGPGQGVTGELFF; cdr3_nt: TGTGCCAGCAGCCCAGGTCCGGGACAGGGCGTCACCGGGGAGCTGTTTTTT
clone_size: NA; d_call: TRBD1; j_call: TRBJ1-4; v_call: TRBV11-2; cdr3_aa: CASSFGQENEKLFF; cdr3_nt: TGTGCCAGCAGCTTTGGACAGGAAAATGAAAAACTGTTTTTT
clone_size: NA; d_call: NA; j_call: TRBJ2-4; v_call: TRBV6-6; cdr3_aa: CASRSPGRDKNIQYF; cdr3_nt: TGTGCCAGCAGAAGCCCGGGAAGAGATAAAAACATTCAGTACTTC
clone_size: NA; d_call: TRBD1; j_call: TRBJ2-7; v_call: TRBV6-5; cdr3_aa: CASNRDRGYEQYF; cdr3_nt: TGTGCCAGCAACAGGGACAGGGGGTACGAGCAGTACTTC
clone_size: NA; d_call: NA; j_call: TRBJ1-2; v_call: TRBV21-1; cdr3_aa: CASSSKGKGTGYYGYTF; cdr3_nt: TGTGCCAGCAGCTCTAAAGGAAAGGGTACAGGGTACTATGGCTACACCTTC
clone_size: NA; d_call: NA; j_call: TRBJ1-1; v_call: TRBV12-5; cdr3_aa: CASGRDLNMNTEAFF; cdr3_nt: TGTGCTAGTGGTCGGGACTTAAACATGAACACTGAAGCTTTCTTT
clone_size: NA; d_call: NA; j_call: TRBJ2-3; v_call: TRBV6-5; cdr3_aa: CAASSQSGGLNTQYF; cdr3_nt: TGTGCCGCGTCATCACAATCGGGGGGCCTAAATACGCAGTATTTT
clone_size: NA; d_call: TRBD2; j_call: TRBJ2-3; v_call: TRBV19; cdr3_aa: CASSASGGGGLMNTQYF; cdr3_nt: TGTGCCAGTAGTGCCTCTGGCGGGGGGGGGCTGATGAATACGCAGTATTTT
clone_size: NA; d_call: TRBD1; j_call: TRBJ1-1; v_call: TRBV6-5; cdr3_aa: CASSRDRGGTEAFF; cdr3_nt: TGTGCCAGCAGTCGAGACAGGGGAGGCACTGAAGCTTTCTTT
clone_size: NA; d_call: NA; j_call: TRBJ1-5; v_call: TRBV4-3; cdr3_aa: CASSPWEGPNQPQHF; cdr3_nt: TGCGCCAGCAGCCCCTGGGAGGGGCCGAATCAGCCCCAGCATTTT
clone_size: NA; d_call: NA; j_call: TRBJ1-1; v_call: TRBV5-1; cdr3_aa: CASSVTSSATEAFF; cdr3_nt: TGCGCCAGCAGCGTGACAAGTAGTGCGACTGAAGCTTTCTTT
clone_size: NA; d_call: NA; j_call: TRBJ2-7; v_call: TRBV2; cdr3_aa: CASSEEAVGTYEQYF; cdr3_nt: TGTGCCAGCAGTGAGGAGGCGGTCGGAACCTACGAGCAGTACTTC
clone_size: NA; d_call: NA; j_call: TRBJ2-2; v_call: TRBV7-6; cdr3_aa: CASSLNMGRNGELFF; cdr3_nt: TGTGCCAGCAGCTTAAATATGGGGAGGAACGGGGAGCTGTTTTTT
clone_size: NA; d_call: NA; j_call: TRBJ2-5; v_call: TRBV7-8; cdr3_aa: CASSLASGFQTQYF; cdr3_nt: TGTGCCAGCAGCTTAGCGTCGGGATTCCAGACCCAGTACTTC
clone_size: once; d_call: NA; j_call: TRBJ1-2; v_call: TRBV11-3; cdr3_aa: CASSLDPRDYGYTF; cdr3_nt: TGTGCCAGCAGCTTAGATCCCAGGGACTATGGCTACACCTTC
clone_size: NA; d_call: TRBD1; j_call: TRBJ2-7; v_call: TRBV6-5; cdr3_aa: CASRQGSSYEQYF; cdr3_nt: TGTGCCAGCAGACAGGGGTCCTCCTACGAGCAGTACTTC
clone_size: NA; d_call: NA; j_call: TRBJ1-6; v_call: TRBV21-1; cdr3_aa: CASAGQGPNLSPLHF; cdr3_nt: TGTGCCAGCGCGGGACAGGGACCTAATTTATCGCCCCTCCACTTT
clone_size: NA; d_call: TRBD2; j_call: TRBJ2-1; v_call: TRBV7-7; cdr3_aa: CASSPGGLAVYNEQFF; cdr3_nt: TGTGCCAGCAGCCCAGGAGGTCTAGCGGTGTACAATGAGCAGTTCTTC
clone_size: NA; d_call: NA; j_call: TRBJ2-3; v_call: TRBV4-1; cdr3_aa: CASSPPGGTDTQYF; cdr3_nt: TGCGCCAGCAGCCCACCGGGGGGCACAGATACGCAGTATTTT
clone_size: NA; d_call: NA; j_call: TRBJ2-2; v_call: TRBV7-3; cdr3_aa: CASSSGGGPRGELFF; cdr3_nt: TGTGCCAGCAGCTCCGGCGGGGGCCCCCGCGGGGAGCTGTTTTTT
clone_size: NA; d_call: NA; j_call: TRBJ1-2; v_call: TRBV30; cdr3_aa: CAWSVEDSHFYGYTF; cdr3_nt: TGTGCCTGGAGTGTCGAAGACAGTCACTTCTATGGCTACACCTTC
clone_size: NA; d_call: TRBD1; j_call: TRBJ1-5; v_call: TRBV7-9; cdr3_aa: CASSLGPGQGAIGNQPQHF; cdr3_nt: TGTGCCAGCAGCTTAGGTCCGGGACAGGGGGCGATTGGCAATCAGCCCCAGCATTTT
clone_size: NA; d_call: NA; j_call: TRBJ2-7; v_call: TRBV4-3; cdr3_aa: CASSQDLGQAYEQYF; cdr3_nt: TGCGCCAGCAGCCAAGACTTGGGTCAGGCCTACGAGCAGTACTTC
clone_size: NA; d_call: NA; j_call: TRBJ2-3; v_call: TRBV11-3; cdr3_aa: CASSSRERGTDTQYF; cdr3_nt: TGTGCCAGCAGCTCCCGCGAGCGGGGCACAGATACGCAGTATTTT
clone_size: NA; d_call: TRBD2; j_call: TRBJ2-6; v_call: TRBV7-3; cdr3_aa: CASSPHSGAGANVLTF; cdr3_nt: TGTGCCAGCAGCCCGCATAGCGGGGCTGGGGCCAACGTCCTGACTTTC
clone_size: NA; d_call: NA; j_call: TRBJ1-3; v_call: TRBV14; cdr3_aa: CASSPFLTSGNTIYF; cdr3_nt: TGTGCCAGCAGCCCCTTCCTTACTTCTGGAAACACCATATATTTT
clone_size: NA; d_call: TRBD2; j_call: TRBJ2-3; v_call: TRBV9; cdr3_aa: CASSVEVLAGGPWDTQYF; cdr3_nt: TGTGCCAGCAGCGTAGAGGTTCTAGCGGGGGGGCCTTGGGATACGCAGTATTTT
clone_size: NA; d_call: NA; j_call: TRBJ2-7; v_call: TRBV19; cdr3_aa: CASSSLQGLVYF; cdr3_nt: TGTGCCAGTAGTAGCTTACAGGGTCTGGTGTACTTC
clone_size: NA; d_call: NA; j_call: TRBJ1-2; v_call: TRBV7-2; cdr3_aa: CASSLAPTSLYYGYTF; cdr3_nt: TGTGCCAGCAGCTTAGCCCCTACGTCCCTTTACTATGGCTACACCTTC
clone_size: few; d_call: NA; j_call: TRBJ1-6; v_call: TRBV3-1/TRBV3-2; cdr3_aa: CASSPTAGDSPLHF; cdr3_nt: TGTGCCAGCAGCCCTACAGCAGGGGATTCACCCCTCCACTTT
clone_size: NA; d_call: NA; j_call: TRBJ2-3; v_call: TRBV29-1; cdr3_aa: CSVGRARGDTQYF; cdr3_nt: TGCAGCGTTGGCCGGGCCAGGGGAGATACGCAGTATTTT
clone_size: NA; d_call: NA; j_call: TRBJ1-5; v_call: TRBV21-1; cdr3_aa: CASSKATDRKNGNCNQPQHF; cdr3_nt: TGTGCCAGCAGCAAAGCGACCGACAGGAAAAACGGTAATTGCAATCAGCCCCAGCATTTT
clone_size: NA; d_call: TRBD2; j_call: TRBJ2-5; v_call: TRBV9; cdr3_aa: CASSVGGGVWETQYF; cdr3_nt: TGTGCCAGCAGCGTAGGGGGAGGGGTGTGGGAGACCCAGTACTTC
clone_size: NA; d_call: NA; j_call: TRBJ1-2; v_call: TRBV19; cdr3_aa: CASSPAYNSGGFYGYTF; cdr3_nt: TGTGCCAGTAGTCCTGCCTATAACAGTGGTGGATTTTATGGCTACACCTTC
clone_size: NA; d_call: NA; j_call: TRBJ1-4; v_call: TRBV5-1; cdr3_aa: CASSFGSYNEKLFF; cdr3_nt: TGCGCCAGCAGCTTTGGTTCCTATAATGAAAAACTGTTTTTT
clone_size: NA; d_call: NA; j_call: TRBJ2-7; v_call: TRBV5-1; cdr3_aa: CASSGGPGVIYEQYF; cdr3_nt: TGCGCCAGCAGCGGCGGTCCGGGGGTCATCTACGAGCAGTACTTC
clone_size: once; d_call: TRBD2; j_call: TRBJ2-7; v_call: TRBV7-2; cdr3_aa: CASSLKRGPAPSYEQYF; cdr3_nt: TGTGCCAGCAGCTTAAAGCGGGGGCCCGCCCCCTCCTACGAGCAGTACTTC
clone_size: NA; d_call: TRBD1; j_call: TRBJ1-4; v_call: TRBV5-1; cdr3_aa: CASSLGDRDNEKLFF; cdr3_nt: TGCGCCAGCAGCTTGGGGGACAGGGATAATGAAAAACTGTTTTTT
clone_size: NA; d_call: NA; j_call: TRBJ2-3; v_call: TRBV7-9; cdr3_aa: CASSFQGTDTQYF; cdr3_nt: TGTGCCAGCAGCTTTCAGGGAACGGATACGCAGTATTTT
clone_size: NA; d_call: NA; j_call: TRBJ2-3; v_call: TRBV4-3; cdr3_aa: CASSQASVDTQYF; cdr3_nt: TGCGCCAGCAGCCAAGCTAGTGTGGATACGCAGTATTTT
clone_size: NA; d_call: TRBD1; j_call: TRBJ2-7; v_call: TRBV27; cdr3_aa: CASSLLPGQGVYEQYF; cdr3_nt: TGTGCCAGCAGCCTCTTACCGGGACAGGGGGTCTACGAGCAGTACTTC
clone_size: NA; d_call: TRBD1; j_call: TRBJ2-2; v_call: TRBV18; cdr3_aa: CASSQSRQGAGELFF; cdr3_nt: TGTGCCAGCTCCCAATCAAGACAGGGGGCCGGGGAGCTGTTTTTT
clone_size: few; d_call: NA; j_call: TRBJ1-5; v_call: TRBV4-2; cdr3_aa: CASSQEGRGYSNQPQHF; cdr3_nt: TGTGCCAGCAGCCAAGAAGGCAGGGGTTATAGCAATCAGCCCCAGCATTTT
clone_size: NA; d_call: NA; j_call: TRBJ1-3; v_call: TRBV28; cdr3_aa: CASSLFTGTGNTIYF; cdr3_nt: TGTGCCAGCAGTTTATTTACAGGGACTGGAAACACCATATATTTT
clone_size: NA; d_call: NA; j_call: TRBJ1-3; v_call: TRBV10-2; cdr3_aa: CASSESMGLGNTIYF; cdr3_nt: TGCGCCAGCAGTGAGTCCATGGGGCTTGGAAACACCATATATTTT
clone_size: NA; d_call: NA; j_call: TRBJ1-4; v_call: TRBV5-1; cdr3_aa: CASSLALGGEKLFF; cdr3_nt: TGCGCCAGCAGCTTGGCCTTGGGGGGTGAAAAACTGTTTTTT
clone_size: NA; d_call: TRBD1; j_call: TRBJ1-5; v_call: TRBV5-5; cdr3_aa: CASSFGGGGQPQHF; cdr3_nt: TGTGCCAGCAGCTTCGGAGGGGGCGGGCAGCCCCAGCATTTT
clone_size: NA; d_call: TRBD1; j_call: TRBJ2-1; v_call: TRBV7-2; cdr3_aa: CASSLGSWGRGLGDEQFF; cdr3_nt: TGTGCCAGCAGCTTAGGTAGTTGGGGCAGGGGGCTTGGGGATGAGCAGTTCTTC
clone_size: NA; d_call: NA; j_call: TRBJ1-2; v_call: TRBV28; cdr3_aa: CASRPGTSAGYGYTF; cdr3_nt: TGTGCCAGCAGACCCGGGACTTCAGCTGGGTATGGCTACACCTTC
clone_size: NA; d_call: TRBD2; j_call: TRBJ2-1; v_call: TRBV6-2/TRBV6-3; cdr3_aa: CASSPWGSGGLNEQFF; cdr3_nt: TGTGCCAGCAGCCCCTGGGGTAGCGGGGGGCTAAATGAGCAGTTCTTC
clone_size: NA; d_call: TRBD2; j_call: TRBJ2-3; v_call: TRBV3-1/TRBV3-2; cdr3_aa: CASSQGSGSFTDTQYF; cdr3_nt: TGTGCCAGCAGCCAAGGGAGCGGGAGTTTCACAGATACGCAGTATTTT
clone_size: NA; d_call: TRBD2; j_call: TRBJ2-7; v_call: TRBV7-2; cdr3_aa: CASSPTSGGYEQYF; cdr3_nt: TGTGCCAGCAGCCCGACTAGCGGGGGCTACGAGCAGTACTTC
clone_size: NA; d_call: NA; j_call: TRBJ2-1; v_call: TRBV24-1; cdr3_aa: CATSDFWGTEQFF; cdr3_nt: TGTGCCACCAGTGATTTCTGGGGGACAGAGCAGTTCTTC
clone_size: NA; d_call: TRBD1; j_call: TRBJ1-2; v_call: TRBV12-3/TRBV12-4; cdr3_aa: CASRGQGGYGYTF; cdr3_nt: TGTGCCAGCAGGGGACAGGGTGGATATGGCTACACCTTC